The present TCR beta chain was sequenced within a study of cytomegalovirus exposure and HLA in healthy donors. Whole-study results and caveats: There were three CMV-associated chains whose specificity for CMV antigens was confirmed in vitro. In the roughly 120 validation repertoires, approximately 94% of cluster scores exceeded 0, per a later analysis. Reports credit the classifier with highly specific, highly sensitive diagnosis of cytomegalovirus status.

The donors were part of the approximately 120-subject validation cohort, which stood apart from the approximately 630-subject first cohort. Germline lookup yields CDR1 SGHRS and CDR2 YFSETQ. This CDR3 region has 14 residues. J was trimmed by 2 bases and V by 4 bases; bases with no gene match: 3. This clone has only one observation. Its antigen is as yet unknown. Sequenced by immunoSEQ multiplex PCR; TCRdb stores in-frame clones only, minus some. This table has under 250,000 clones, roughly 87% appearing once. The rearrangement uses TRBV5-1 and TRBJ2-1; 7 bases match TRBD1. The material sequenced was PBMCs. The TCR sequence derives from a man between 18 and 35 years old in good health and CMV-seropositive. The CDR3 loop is CASSEGATYNEQFF. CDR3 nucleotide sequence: TGCGCCAGCAGCGAGGGGGCCACCTACAATGAGCAGTTCTTC.